The clone carrying this TCR beta chain has just a few counts. This entry is derived from a study of cytomegalovirus exposure and HLA in healthy donors. The CDR3 runs 16 residues. Germline CDR1 and CDR2: LGHNA and YSLEER. After removal of 0 bases from V and 8 bases from J, the junction contained 11 bases not matched to a gene. PCR primers comprised 60 Vbeta and 13 Jbeta primers. The data were produced by immunoSEQ multiplex PCR, yet TCRdb's version contains in-frame clones alone and is incomplete. The data show some 220,000 clones, around 80% seen once. V usage is TRBV4-3 and J usage is TRBJ1-2; TRBD1 matches 8 bases. The TCR comes from an older woman in good health and CMV-seropositive. Material for sequencing was PBMCs. The CDR3 nucleotides are TGCGCCAGCAGCCAAGAAGGAGAACAGGGGGAGGGAGGCTACACCTTC. Its protein product is CASSQEGEQGEGGYTF.